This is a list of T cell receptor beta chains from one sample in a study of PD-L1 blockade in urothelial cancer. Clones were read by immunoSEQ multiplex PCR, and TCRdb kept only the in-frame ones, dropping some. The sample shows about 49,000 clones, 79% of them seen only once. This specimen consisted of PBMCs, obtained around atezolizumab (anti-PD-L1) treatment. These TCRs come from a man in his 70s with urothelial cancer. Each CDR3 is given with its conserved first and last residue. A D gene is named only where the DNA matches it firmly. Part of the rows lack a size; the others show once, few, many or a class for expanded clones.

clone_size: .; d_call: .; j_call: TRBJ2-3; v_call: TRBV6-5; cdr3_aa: CASSYQEGKTDTQYF; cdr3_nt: TGTGCCAGCAGTTACCAGGAGGGGAAGACAGATACGCAGTATTTT
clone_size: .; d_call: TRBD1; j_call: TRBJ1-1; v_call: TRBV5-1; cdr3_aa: CASSWDRNTEAFF; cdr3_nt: TGCGCCAGCAGCTGGGACAGGAACACTGAAGCTTTCTTT
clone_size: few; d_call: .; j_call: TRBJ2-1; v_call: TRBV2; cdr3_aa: CASSVEQNFYNEQFF; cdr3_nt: TGTGCCAGCAGCGTAGAACAGAACTTCTACAATGAGCAGTTCTTC
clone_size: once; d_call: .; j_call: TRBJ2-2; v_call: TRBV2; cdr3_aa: CASSRGSTLTGELFF; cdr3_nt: TGTGCCAGCAGTAGGGGGTCTACCCTTACCGGGGAGCTGTTTTTT
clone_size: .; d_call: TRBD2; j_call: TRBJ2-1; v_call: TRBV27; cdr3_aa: CASSSGLAGDVRNEQFF; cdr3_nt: TGTGCCAGCAGTTCCGGACTAGCGGGAGATGTTCGCAATGAGCAGTTCTTC
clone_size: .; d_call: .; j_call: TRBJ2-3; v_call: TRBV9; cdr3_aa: CASSVDWEEVDTQYF; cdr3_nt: TGTGCCAGCAGCGTAGACTGGGAGGAGGTGGATACGCAGTATTTT
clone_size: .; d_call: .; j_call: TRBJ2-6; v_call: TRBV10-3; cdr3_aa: CAISPGGIGSVLTF; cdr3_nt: TGTGCCATCAGCCCCGGTGGGATTGGGAGCGTCCTGACTTTC
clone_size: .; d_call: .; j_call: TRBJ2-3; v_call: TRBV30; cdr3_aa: CAWSDPRADTQYF; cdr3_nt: TGTGCCTGGAGTGACCCCAGGGCGGATACGCAGTATTTT
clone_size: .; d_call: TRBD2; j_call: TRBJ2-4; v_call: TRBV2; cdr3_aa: CASSLAREGIQYF; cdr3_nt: TGTGCCAGCAGCCTGGCGCGGGAGGGCATTCAGTACTTC
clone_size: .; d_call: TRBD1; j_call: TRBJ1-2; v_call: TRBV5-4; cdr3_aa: CASSSGQGVGGYTF; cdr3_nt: TGTGCCAGCAGCTCCGGACAGGGGGTGGGTGGCTACACCTTC
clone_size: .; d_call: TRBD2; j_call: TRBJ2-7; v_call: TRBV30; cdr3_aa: CAWNPAGAYEQYF; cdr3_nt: TGTGCCTGGAACCCAGCGGGAGCTTACGAGCAGTACTTC
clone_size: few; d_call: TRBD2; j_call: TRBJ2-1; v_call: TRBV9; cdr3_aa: CASSVSLAGGRDEQFF; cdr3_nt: TGTGCCAGCAGCGTAAGTCTAGCGGGAGGTAGGGATGAGCAGTTCTTC
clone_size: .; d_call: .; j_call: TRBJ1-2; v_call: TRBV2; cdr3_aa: CASSATEIYGYTF; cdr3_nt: TGTGCCAGCAGTGCGACAGAGATCTATGGCTACACCTTC
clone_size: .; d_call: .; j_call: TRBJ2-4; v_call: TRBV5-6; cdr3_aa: CASSLGLAKNIQYF; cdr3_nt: TGTGCCAGCAGCTTGGGACTAGCCAAAAACATTCAGTACTTC
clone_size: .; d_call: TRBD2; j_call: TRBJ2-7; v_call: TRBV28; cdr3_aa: CASRSSGREGYEQYF; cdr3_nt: TGTGCCAGCAGGAGCTCAGGGAGGGAAGGGTACGAGCAGTACTTC
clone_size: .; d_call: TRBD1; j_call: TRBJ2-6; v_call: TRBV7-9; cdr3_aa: CASSLAHGTGVTGANVLTF; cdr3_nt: TGTGCCAGCAGCTTAGCGCACGGGACAGGGGTAACTGGGGCCAACGTCCTGACTTTC
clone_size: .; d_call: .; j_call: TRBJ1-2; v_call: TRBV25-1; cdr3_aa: CASSETGEGSVRLGYTF; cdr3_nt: TGTGCCAGCAGTGAAACTGGTGAAGGCAGCGTCCGACTTGGCTACACCTTC
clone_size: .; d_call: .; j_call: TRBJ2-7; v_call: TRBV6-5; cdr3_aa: CASSYSGTAYEQYF; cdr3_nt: TGTGCCAGCAGTTACTCCGGTACTGCCTACGAGCAGTACTTC
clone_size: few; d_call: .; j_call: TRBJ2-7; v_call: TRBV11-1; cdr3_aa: CASSLYVGEINF; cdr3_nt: TGTGCCAGCAGCTTATATGTGGGAGAAATTAACTTC
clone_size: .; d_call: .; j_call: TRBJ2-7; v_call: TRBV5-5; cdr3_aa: CASSLDTSSYEQYF; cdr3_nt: TGTGCCAGCAGCTTAGACACAAGCTCCTACGAGCAGTACTTC
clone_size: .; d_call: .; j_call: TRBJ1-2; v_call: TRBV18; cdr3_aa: CASSPPGMYYGGYTF; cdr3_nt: TGTGCCAGCTCACCTCCGGGAATGTACTATGGGGGCTACACCTTC
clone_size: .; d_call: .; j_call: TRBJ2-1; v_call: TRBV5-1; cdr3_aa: CASSLATDNEQFF; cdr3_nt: TGCGCCAGCAGCTTGGCGACAGACAATGAGCAGTTCTTC
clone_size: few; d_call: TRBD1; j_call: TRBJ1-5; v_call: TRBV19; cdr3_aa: CASSIGVGGQGRNQPQHF; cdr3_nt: TGTGCCAGTAGTATAGGGGTTGGGGGACAGGGTAGGAATCAGCCCCAGCATTTT
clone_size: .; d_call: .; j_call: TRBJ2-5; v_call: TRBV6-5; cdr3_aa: CASSQYIRETQYF; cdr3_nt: TGTGCCAGCAGCCAGTATATCAGGGAGACCCAGTACTTC
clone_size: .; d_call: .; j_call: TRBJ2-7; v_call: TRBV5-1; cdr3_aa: CASSLTSSYEQYF; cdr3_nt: TGCGCCAGCAGCTTGACGAGCTCCTACGAGCAGTACTTC
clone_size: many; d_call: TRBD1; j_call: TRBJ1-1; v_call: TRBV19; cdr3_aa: CASRTGGRTEAFF; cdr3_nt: TGTGCCAGTAGGACAGGGGGACGCACTGAAGCTTTCTTT
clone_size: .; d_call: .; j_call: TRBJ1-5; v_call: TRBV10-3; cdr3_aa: CAISETDNQPQHF; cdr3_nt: TGTGCCATCAGTGAGACAGACAATCAGCCCCAGCATTTT
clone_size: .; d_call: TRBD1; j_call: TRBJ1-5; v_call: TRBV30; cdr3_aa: CAWQQGGNQPQHF; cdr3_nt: TGTGCCTGGCAACAGGGGGGAAATCAGCCCCAGCATTTT
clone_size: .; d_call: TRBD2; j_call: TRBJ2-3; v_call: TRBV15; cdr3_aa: CATSPGLAGGRTDTQYF; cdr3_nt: TGTGCCACCAGCCCGGGACTAGCGGGAGGCCGCACAGATACGCAGTATTTT
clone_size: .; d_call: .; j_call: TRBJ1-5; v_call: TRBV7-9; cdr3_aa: CASNSDRYQPQHF; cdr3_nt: TGTGCCAGCAACTCGGACAGATATCAGCCCCAGCATTTT
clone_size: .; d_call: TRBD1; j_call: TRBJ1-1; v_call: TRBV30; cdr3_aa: CVMTGGDTEAFF; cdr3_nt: TGTGTAATGACAGGGGGGGACACTGAAGCTTTCTTT
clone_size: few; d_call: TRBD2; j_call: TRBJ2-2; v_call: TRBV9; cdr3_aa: CASSGTSGYTGELFF; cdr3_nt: TGTGCCAGCTCGGGGACTAGCGGTTACACCGGGGAGCTGTTTTTT
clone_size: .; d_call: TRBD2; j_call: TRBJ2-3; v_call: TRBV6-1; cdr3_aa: CASSDIRTSGRPTDTQYF; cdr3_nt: TGTGCCAGCAGTGACATAAGGACTAGCGGGAGACCCACAGATACGCAGTATTTT
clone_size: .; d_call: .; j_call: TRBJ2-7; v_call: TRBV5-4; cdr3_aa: CASSLASGVRSYEQYF; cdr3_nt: TGTGCCAGCAGCTTGGCAAGCGGAGTCCGCTCCTACGAGCAGTACTTC
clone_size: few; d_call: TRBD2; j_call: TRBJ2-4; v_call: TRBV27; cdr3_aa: CASSPGLDGGIQYF; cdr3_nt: TGTGCCAGCAGTCCAGGACTAGATGGGGGCATTCAGTACTTC
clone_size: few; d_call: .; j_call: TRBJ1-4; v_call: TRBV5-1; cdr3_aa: CASSVTDATNEKLFF; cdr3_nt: TGCGCCAGCAGCGTGACAGATGCAACTAATGAAAAACTGTTTTTT
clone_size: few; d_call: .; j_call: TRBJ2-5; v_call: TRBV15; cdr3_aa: CATSRDAGSETQYF; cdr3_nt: TGTGCCACCAGCAGAGATGCAGGGTCAGAGACCCAGTACTTC
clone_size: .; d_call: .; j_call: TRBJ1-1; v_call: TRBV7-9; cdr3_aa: CASSLEQGYTEAFF; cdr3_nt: TGTGCCAGCAGCTTAGAGCAGGGGTACACTGAAGCTTTCTTT
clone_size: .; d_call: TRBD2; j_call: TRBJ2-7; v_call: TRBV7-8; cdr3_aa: CASSLAGGRWYEQYF; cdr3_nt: TGTGCCAGCAGCTTAGCGGGCGGGAGGTGGTACGAGCAGTACTTC
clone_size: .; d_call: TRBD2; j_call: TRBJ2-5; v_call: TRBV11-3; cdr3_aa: CASSLSGSGETQYF; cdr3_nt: TGTGCCAGCAGCTTAAGCGGGAGTGGCGAGACCCAGTACTTC
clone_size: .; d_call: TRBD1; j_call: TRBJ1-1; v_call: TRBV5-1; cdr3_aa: CASSPLTGGDTEAFF; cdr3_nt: TGCGCCAGCAGCCCCTTGACAGGGGGGGACACTGAAGCTTTCTTT
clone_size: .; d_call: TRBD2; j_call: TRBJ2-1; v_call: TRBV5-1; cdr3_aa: CASRLPGLAGGNNEQFF; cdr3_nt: TGCGCCAGCAGACTCCCCGGTCTAGCGGGAGGGAACAATGAGCAGTTCTTC
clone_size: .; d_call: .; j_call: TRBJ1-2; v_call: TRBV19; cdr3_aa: CASSIADGQGFYGYTF; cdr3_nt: TGTGCCAGTAGTATAGCGGACGGGCAGGGCTTCTACGGCTACACCTTC
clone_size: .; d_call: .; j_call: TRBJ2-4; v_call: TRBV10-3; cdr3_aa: CAISDGAAGGIQYF; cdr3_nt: TGTGCCATCAGTGATGGGGCAGCCGGGGGCATTCAGTACTTC
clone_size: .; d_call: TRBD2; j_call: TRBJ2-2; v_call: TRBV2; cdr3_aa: CASRLASNTGELFF; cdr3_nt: TGTGCCAGTCGACTAGCGTCGAACACCGGGGAGCTGTTTTTT